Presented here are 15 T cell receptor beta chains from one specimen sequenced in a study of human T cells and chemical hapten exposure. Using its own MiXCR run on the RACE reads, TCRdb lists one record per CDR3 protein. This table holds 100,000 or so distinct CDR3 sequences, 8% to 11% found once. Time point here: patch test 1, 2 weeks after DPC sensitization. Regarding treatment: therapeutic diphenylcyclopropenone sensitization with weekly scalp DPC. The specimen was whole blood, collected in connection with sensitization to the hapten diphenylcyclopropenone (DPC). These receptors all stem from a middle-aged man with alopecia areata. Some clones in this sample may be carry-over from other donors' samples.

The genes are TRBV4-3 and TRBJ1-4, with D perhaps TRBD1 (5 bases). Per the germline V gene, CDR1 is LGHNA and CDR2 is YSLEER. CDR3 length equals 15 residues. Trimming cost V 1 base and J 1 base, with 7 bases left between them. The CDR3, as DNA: TGCGCCAGCAGCCAAGGGGGGATAACTAATGAAAAACTGTTTTTT. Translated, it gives CASSQGGITNEKLFF.

The CDR3, as DNA: TGTGCCATCAGTGAGACCGGACTAGCGGAGCAGTTCTTC. Its protein is CAISETGLAEQFF. This sequence joins TRBV10-3 and TRBJ2-1; 9 bases are shared with TRBD2. The V and J ends lost 2 bases and 10 bases, in that order; junction bases with no gene match: 3. The germline gives CDR1 ENHRY, CDR2 SYGVKD. The CDR3 runs to 13 residues.

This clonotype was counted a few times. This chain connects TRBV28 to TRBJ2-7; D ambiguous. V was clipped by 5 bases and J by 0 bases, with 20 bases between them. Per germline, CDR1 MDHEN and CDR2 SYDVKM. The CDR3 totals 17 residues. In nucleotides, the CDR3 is TGTGCCAGCAGTACAACGGTAATGGGCGCGAGCTCCTACGAGCAGTACGTC. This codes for CASSTTVMGASSYEQYV.

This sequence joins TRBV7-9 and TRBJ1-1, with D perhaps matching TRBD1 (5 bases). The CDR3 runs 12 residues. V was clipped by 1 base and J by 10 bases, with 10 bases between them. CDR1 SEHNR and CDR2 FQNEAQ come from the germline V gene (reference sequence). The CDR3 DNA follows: TGTGCCAGCAGCTTAGTTGTGGGGGGAGCTTTCTTT. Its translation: CASSLVVGGAFF.

In DNA, the CDR3 is TGCAGCGTGGTGACGACAGATACGCAGTATTTT. It is translated as CSVVTTDTQYF. This rearrangement joins TRBV29-1 to TRBJ2-3; D is unresolved. V gave up 6 bases and J gave up 3 bases, with 7 bases separating them. The CDR3 is 11 residues long. Germline V gene data show CDR1 as SQVTM and CDR2 as ANQGSEA.

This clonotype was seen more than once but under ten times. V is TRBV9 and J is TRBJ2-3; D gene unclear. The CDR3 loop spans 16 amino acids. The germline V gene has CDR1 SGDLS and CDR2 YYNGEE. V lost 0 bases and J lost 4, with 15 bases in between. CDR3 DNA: TGTGCCAGCAGCGTAGAGGCAGCTAGAGGCGCAGATACGCAGTATTTT. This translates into CASSVEAARGADTQYF.

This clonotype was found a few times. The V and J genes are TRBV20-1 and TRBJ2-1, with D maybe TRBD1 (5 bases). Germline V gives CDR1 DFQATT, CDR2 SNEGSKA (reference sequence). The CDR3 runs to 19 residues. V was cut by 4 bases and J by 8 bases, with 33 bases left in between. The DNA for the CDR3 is TGCAGTGCTAATCCCAGTGCTACGTTTTGGTTCAGGGTCGGCGATGAGCAGTTCTTC. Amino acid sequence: CSANPSATFWFRVGDEQFF.

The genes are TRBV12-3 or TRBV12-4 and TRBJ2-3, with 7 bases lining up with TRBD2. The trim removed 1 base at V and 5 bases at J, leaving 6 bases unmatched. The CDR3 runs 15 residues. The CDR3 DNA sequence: TGTGCCAGCAGTTTAGAGGGAGGGCCAGGAGATACGCAGTATTTT. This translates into CASSLEGGPGDTQYF.

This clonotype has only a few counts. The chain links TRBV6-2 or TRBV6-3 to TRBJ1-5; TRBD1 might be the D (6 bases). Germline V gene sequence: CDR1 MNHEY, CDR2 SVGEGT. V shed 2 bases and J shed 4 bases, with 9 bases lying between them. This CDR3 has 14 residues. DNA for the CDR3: TGTGCCAGCAGTTACGTGACAGGAAATCAGCCCCAGCATTTT. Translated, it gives CASSYVTGNQPQHF.

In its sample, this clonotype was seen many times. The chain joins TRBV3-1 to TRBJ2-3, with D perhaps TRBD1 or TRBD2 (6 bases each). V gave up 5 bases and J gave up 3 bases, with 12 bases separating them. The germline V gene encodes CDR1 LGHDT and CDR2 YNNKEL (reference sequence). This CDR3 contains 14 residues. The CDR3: CASSKGEATDTQYF. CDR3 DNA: TGTGCCAGCAGCAAGGGGGAGGCGACAGATACGCAGTATTTT.

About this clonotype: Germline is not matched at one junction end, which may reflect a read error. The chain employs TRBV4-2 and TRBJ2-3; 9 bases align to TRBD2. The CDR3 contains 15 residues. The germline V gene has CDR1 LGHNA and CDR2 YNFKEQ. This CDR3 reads CASSQAGTSIDTQYF. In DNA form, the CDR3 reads TGTGCCAGCAGCCAAGCCGGGACTAGCATAGATACGCAGTATTTT.

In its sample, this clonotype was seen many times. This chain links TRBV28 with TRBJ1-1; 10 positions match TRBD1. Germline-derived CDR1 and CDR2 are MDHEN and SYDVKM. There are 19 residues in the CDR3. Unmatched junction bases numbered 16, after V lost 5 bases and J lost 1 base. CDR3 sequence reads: CASSPRDRGQPLRNTEAFF. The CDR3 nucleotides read TGTGCCAGCAGTCCCCGGGACAGGGGCCAACCTTTAAGGAACACTGAAGCTTTCTTT.

CDR3 sequence: CASSRGTDSSYNEQFF. In DNA, the CDR3 is TGTGCCAGCAGTCGAGGCACGGATAGCTCCTACAATGAGCAGTTCTTC. The chain joins TRBV25-1 to TRBJ2-1; D unresolved. The V end was cut by 5 bases, the J end by 0 bases, with 14 bases between. The CDR3 totals 16 residues. Germline V gene data show CDR1 as MGHDK and CDR2 as SYGVNS.

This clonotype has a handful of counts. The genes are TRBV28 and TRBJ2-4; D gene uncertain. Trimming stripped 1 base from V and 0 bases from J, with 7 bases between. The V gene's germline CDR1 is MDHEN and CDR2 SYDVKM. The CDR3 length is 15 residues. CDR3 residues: CASSLSFIAKNIQYF. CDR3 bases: TGTGCCAGCAGTTTATCTTTCATAGCCAAAAACATTCAGTACTTC.

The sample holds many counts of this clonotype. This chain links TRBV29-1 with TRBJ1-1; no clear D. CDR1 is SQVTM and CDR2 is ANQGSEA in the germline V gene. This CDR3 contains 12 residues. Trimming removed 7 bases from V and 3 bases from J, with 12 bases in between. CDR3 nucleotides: TGCAGCGCGGCAAAGTCCGACACTGAAGCTTTCTTT. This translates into CSAAKSDTEAFF.